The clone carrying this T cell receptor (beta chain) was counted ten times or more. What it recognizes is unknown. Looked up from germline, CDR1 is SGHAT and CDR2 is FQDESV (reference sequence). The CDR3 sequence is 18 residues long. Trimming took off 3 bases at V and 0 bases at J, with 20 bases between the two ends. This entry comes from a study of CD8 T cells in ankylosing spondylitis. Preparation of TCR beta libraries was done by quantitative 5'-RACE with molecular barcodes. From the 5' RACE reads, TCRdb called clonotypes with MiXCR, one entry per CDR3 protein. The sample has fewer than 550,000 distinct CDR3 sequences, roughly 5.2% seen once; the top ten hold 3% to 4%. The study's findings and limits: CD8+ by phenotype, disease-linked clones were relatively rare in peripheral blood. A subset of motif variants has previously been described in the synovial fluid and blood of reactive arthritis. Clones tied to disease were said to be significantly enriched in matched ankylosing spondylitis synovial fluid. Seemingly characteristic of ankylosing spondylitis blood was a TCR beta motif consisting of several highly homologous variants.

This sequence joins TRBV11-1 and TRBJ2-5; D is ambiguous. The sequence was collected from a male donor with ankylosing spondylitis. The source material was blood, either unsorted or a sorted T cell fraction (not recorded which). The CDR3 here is CASSFLRQTLRYQETQYF. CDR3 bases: TGTGCCAGCAGCTTTTTACGGCAGACACTTAGGTACCAAGAGACCCAGTACTTC.